A selection of T cell receptor beta chains follows, all from one sample in a study of blood T cells in healthy people across ages. TCRdb processed the 5' RACE reads anew with MiXCR; each CDR3 protein has one entry. Among over 450,000 distinct CDR3 sequences listed, 24% were seen once. A further study also used this sample, focusing on T cells of mothers and their children.

Sequenced: blood. These receptors were collected from a boy between 5 and 17 years old in good health. Both conserved end residues are part of each CDR3. A D gene is named only where the DNA matches it firmly. Clone size is not always given. Where it is, it says once, few, many or a class for expanded clones.

V	size	D	J	CDR3	DNA
TRBV3-1	few	TRBD1	TRBJ2-5	CASSRKQGKETQYF	TGTGCCAGCAGCCGGAAACAGGGGAAAGAGACCCAGTACTTC
TRBV27	NA	NA	TRBJ2-7	CASSLSMPYEQYF	TGTGCCAGCAGTTTATCGATGCCCTACGAGCAGTACTTC
TRBV4-1	few	NA	TRBJ1-5	CASSQDKVADTQHF	TGCGCCAGCAGCCAAGATAAGGTTGCAGATACGCAGCATTTT
TRBV7-9	NA	NA	TRBJ1-1	CASSLGIPPEAFF	TGTGCCAGCAGCTTGGGGATACCGCCTGAAGCTTTCTTT
TRBV6-5	few	NA	TRBJ2-1	CASSYVAGSGNEQFF	TGTGCCAGCAGTTACGTCGCGGGAAGCGGGAATGAGCAGTTCTTC
TRBV6-4	few	NA	TRBJ2-2	CASSEAVGQNTGELFF	TGTGCCAGCAGTGAAGCTGTGGGACAGAACACCGGGGAGCTGTTTTTT
TRBV30	few	TRBD2	TRBJ2-5	CAWTMGLAGAQETQYF	TGTGCCTGGACCATGGGACTAGCGGGGGCCCAAGAGACCCAGTACTTC
TRBV2	few	TRBD1	TRBJ2-3	CASIPPARDSHTDTQYF	TGTGCCAGCATTCCTCCCGCCCGGGACAGCCACACAGATACGCAGTATTTT
TRBV6-5	NA	NA	TRBJ2-5	CASSYWRGRGETQYF	TGTGCCAGCAGTTACTGGAGAGGACGCGGAGAGACCCAGTACTTC
TRBV4-1	few	NA	TRBJ2-2	CASSQSGRNTGELFF	TGCGCCAGCAGCCAAAGCGGGCGGAACACCGGGGAGCTGTTTTTT
TRBV7-6	NA	TRBD2	TRBJ2-7	CASAPGLAPYEQYF	TGTGCTTCTGCCCCGGGACTAGCCCCCTACGAGCAGTACTTC
TRBV27	NA	NA	TRBJ1-6	CASSGRGRDNSPLHF	TGTGCCAGCAGCGGGCGGGGGAGAGATAATTCACCCCTCCACTTT
TRBV9	few	NA	TRBJ1-6	CASSVEAENSPLHF	TGTGCCAGCAGCGTAGAGGCAGAAAATTCACCCCTCCACTTT
TRBV9	few	TRBD2	TRBJ2-2	CASSVATSGSTGELFF	TGTGCCAGCAGCGTAGCTACTAGCGGTTCCACCGGGGAGCTGTTTTTT
TRBV4-1	few	NA	TRBJ2-1	CASSQVAVSYNEQFF	TGCGCCAGCAGCCAAGTAGCGGTATCCTACAATGAGCAGTTCTTC
TRBV7-2	many	NA	TRBJ2-5	CASSLAGLGETQYF	TGTGCCAGCAGCTTGGCAGGGCTCGGAGAGACCCAGTACTTC
TRBV4-3	NA	TRBD1	TRBJ2-5	CASSQGFRDRGKTQYF	TGCGCCAGCAGCCAAGGGTTTCGGGACAGGGGGAAGACCCAGTACTTC
TRBV20-1	few	NA	TRBJ1-2	CSARGDPFNYGYTF	TGCAGTGCTAGAGGCGACCCTTTTAACTATGGCTACACCTTC
TRBV4-2	few	TRBD2	TRBJ2-3	CASSQDRTSGSTDTQYF	TGTGCCAGCAGCCAAGATCGCACTAGCGGGAGCACAGATACGCAGTATTTT
TRBV5-5	NA	NA	TRBJ1-2	CASSFLTGLTNYGYTF	TGTGCCAGCAGCTTCCTGACAGGTTTAACTAACTATGGCTACACCTTC
TRBV2	few	NA	TRBJ2-1	CASSGDLNEQFF	TGTGCCAGCAGTGGGGACCTTAATGAGCAGTTCTTC
TRBV7-9	NA	NA	TRBJ2-7	CASSRSKQVPYEQYF	TGTGCCAGCAGCCGAAGCAAGCAGGTCCCCTACGAGCAGTACTTC
TRBV2	NA	NA	TRBJ2-7	CASTSPPGYEQYF	TGTGCCAGCACCAGCCCCCCAGGCTACGAGCAGTACTTC
TRBV6-2/TRBV6-3	NA	TRBD1	TRBJ2-6	CASSNRGSLSGANVLTF	TGTGCCAGCAGTAACAGGGGGTCGCTCTCTGGGGCCAACGTCCTGACTTTC
TRBV6-5	NA	NA	TRBJ2-2	CASSSRGVANTGELFF	TGTGCCAGCAGTTCCAGGGGAGTGGCGAACACCGGGGAGCTGTTTTTT
TRBV3-1	NA	NA	TRBJ1-1	CASSRGREAFF	TGTGCCAGCAGCCGGGGCAGAGAAGCTTTCTTT
TRBV29-1	NA	NA	TRBJ2-3	CSVEYVSGGTDTQYF	TGCAGCGTTGAGTATGTCTCTGGAGGCACAGATACGCAGTATTTT
TRBV29-1	few	NA	TRBJ2-7	CSVGFEGQEDEQYF	TGCAGCGTTGGCTTTGAGGGGCAGGAGGACGAGCAGTACTTC